These 30 T cell receptor beta chains came from one sample sequenced in a study of long-term antiretroviral therapy in people with HIV. An immunoSEQ assay, version v3.0, was performed at survey level. Here immunoSEQ multiplex PCR was the method, and the copy in TCRdb shows in-frame clones only, minus some. The table lists around 13,000 clones, about 83% of them singletons. Sample: unsorted PBMCs, taken 3.4 years after starting antiretroviral therapy. Source of these receptors: a man aged 35 to 55 with HIV.

V is TRBV9 and J is TRBJ1-1; D is undetermined. The CDR3 is 21 residues long. Trimming cost V 1 base and J 1 base, with 29 bases left between them. CDR1 and CDR2 from the germline V gene are SGDLS and YYNGEE. CDR3 sequence: CASSVSLSSPTKAGWNTEAFF. In DNA, the CDR3 is TGTGCCAGCAGCGTAAGCTTATCAAGCCCGACAAAAGCGGGCTGGAACACTGAAGCTTTCTTT.

The V and J genes are TRBV11-2 and TRBJ2-1; TRBD2 agrees at 7 bases. The CDR3 loop spans 15 amino acids. Germline V gene sequence: CDR1 SGHAT, CDR2 FQNNGV. V dropped 1 base and J dropped 2; count of bases not matched to a gene: 2. CDR3 protein: CASSLGGTTYNEQFF. The CDR3, as DNA: TGTGCCAGCAGCTTAGGGGGGACTACCTACAATGAGCAGTTCTTC.

The chain employs TRBV30 and TRBJ1-2; tentatively, D is TRBD1 (5 bases). This CDR3 comprises 11 residues. V lost 3 bases and J lost 5, with 7 bases in between. CDR1 GTSNPN and CDR2 SVGIG come from the germline V gene (reference sequence). CDR3 in amino acids: CAWSPGYGYTF. The CDR3 nucleotides read TGTGCCTGGAGCCCAGGGTATGGCTACACCTTC.

This sequence joins TRBV11-2 and TRBJ2-3; 10 bases are a match to TRBD2. CDR1 SGHAT and CDR2 FQNNGV come from the germline V gene. Trimming cost V 5 bases and J 2 bases; bases outside gene matches: 13. The CDR3 loop spans 18 amino acids. The CDR3 bases are TGTGCCAGCAGCAAGGCAACCGGGACTAGCGAATACACAGATACGCAGTATTTT. Translating it yields CASSKATGTSEYTDTQYF.

The chain uses TRBV28 and TRBJ2-7, with 7 nucleotides matching TRBD2. The length of the CDR3 is 15 residues. The trim removed 5 bases at V and 2 bases at J, leaving 9 bases unmatched. Germline V gene lookup returns CDR1 MDHEN and CDR2 SYDVKM. The CDR3 DNA is TGTGCCAGCAGTACAAGACTAGCCCGGGCCTACGAGCAGTACTTC. It codes for CASSTRLARAYEQYF.

CDR3 region: CASSLGGENTEAFF. The CDR3 coding sequence is TGTGCCAGCAGTTTGGGCGGGGAGAACACTGAAGCTTTCTTT. The genes are TRBV27 and TRBJ1-1; D is unclear. Deletions cut 3 bases from V and 1 base from J, with 9 bases between. The CDR3 totals 14 residues. Germline loops: CDR1 MNHEY, CDR2 SMNVEV (reference sequence).

The chain carries TRBV27 and TRBJ2-7; 7 bases align to TRBD2. The V and J ends lost 5 bases and 5 bases, in that order; junction bases with no gene match: 12. The CDR3 has 15 amino acids. Germline V gene sequence: CDR1 MNHEY, CDR2 SMNVEV (reference sequence). CDR3 nucleotides: TGTGCCAGCAGTCCTTCCACGGGAGGAAGAAACGAGCAGTACTTC. Protein sequence: CASSPSTGGRNEQYF.

The chain couples TRBV11-2 to TRBJ2-4, with 7 bases that match TRBD2. The CDR3 runs 17 residues. The V segment lost 1 base and the J segment 0 bases; nucleotides outside the gene matches: 6. The germline V gene encodes CDR1 SGHAT and CDR2 FQNNGV. Here the CDR3 reads CASSLGGGAGAKNIQYF. The CDR3 region has the DNA TGTGCCAGCAGCTTAGGGGGAGGGGCGGGAGCCAAAAACATTCAGTACTTC.

This clone was counted between two and nine times. CDR3 amino acids: CASSLAGVEAGELFF. CDR3 in DNA: TGTGCCAGCAGCTTAGCCGGGGTAGAGGCCGGGGAGCTGTTTTTT. The chain has TRBV7-6 and TRBJ2-2; D might be TRBD2 (5 bases). Germline values: CDR1 SGHVS, CDR2 FNYEAQ. The CDR3 spans 15 residues. Trimming cost V 0 bases and J 6 bases, with 11 bases left between them.

CDR3 in DNA: TGTGCCAGCAGTTACCGAGCGGGAGGTTTAACCGGCACAGATACGCAGTATTTT. Translating it yields CASSYRAGGLTGTDTQYF. The chain recombines TRBV14 with TRBJ2-3; 9 positions match TRBD2. This CDR3 is built from 18 residues. Germline values: CDR1 SGHDN, CDR2 FVKESK. J lost 1 base, V lost 6 bases, and 14 bases had no gene match.

The rearrangement links TRBV7-3 to TRBJ2-7; 8 positions agree with TRBD1. This CDR3 has 14 amino acids. The J segment lost 7 bases and the V segment lost 6 bases, leaving 11 bases of the junction unmatched. Per germline, CDR1 SGHTA and CDR2 FQGTGA. The CDR3 DNA follows: TGTGCCAGCAGATTCGGGACAGGATCCTGGGAGCAGTACTTC. Encoded protein: CASRFGTGSWEQYF. Full variable domain (missing parts from reference TRBV7-3 and TRBJ2-7): GAGVSQTPSNKVTEKGKYVELRCDPISGHTALYWYRQSLGQGPEFLIYFQGTGAADDSGLPNDRFFAVRPEGSVSTLKIQRTERGDSAVYLCASRFGTGSWEQYFGPGTRLTVT.

This sequence joins TRBV18 and TRBJ1-1; 8 bases map to TRBD1. Trimming at V came to 1 base and at J to 8 bases, leaving 9 bases not matched to a gene. The CDR3 has 15 residues. The germline V gene encodes CDR1 KGHSH and CDR2 LQKENI. In DNA, the CDR3 is TGTGCCAGCTCACCACTCAGGACAGGGTCCCTAGAAGCTTTCTTT. Its protein is CASSPLRTGSLEAFF.

The chain is built from TRBV7-9 and TRBJ2-1; possible D gene TRBD1, 5 bases. The germline gives CDR1 SEHNR, CDR2 FQNEAQ (reference sequence). The CDR3 covers 15 residues. Trimming stripped 5 bases from V and 7 bases from J, with 18 bases between. The CDR3 region is CASSATVSGANEQFF. Here the CDR3 DNA reads TGTGCCAGCAGCGCGACAGTTTCAGGCGCAAATGAGCAGTTCTTC.

V usage is TRBV4-3 and J usage is TRBJ2-3; D gene uncertain. V dropped 1 base and J dropped 0 bases, with 8 bases sitting between them. The germline gives CDR1 LGHNA, CDR2 YSLEER. The length of the CDR3 is 15 residues. CDR3 nucleotides: TGCGCCAGCAGCCAAGGTCACAGAAGCACAGATACGCAGTATTTT. Translation gives CASSQGHRSTDTQYF.

V gene TRBV14 combines with J gene TRBJ2-2, with D possibly matching TRBD2 (6 bases). Germline loops: CDR1 SGHDN, CDR2 FVKESK. The V end lost 0 bases, the J end lost 1 base, and 9 bases lay between the germline ends. The CDR3 length is 16 residues. CDR3 nucleotide sequence: TGTGCCAGCAGCCAAGAGCTAGCGCTGAACACCGGGGAGCTGTTTTTT. This gives the protein CASSQELALNTGELFF.

This chain links TRBV19 with TRBJ1-1; perhaps TRBD1 as D (6 bases). The CDR3 spans 18 residues. V shed 6 bases and J shed 4 bases, with 27 bases lying between them. The germline V gene encodes CDR1 LNHDA and CDR2 SQIVND (reference sequence). CDR3 nucleotide sequence: TGTGCCAGTAGGGGCCCTCGGGGGACAAGGGGGTTAGGCACTGAAGCTTTCTTT. This encodes CASRGPRGTRGLGTEAFF.

The rearrangement uses TRBV2 and TRBJ2-7; TRBD2 agrees at 7 bases. CDR1 and CDR2 from the germline V gene are SNHLY and FYNNEI. This CDR3 is built from 15 residues. Losses at the gene ends were 6 bases for V and 3 bases for J; bases not matched to a gene: 11. CDR3 loop: CASREEWEGRYEQYF. CDR3 sequence (DNA): TGTGCCAGCAGGGAGGAGTGGGAGGGCCGCTACGAGCAGTACTTC.

DNA of the CDR3: TGTGCCAGCAGTTACCCCTACAATGAGCAGTTCTTC. It encodes CASSYPYNEQFF. The rearrangement links TRBV7-2 to TRBJ2-1; D not certain. Trimming took off 6 bases at V and 2 bases at J, with 5 bases between the two ends. The CDR3 spans 12 residues. The germline CDR1 and CDR2 sequences are SGHTA and FQGNSA.

This chain links TRBV6-5 with TRBJ1-1; D remains unclear. The CDR3 is 11 amino acids. Trimming pared 5 bases from V and 9 bases from J, leaving 10 bases between. The germline CDR1 and CDR2 sequences are MNHEY and SVGAGI. This chain's CDR3 is CASSHEGKAFF. In DNA form, the CDR3 reads TGTGCCAGCAGTCACGAAGGGAAAGCTTTCTTT.

The rearrangement uses TRBV5-1 and TRBJ2-7; TRBD1 agrees at 7 bases. V lost 0 bases, J lost 2 bases, and 5 bases stayed unmatched. CDR1 and CDR2 from the germline V gene are SGHRS and YFSETQ. The CDR3 is 15 amino acids. CDR3 sequence (DNA): TGCGCCAGCAGCTTGGCGGACAGGAACCCCTACGAGCAGTACTTC. Its translation: CASSLADRNPYEQYF. Full variable domain (outside the CDR3, taken from reference TRBV5-1 and TRBJ2-7): KAGVTQTPRYLIKTRGQQVTLSCSPISGHRSVSWYQQTPGQGLQFLFEYFSETQRNKGNFPGRFSGRQFSNSRSEMNVSTLELGDSALYLCASSLADRNPYEQYFGPGTRLTVT.

This rearrangement joins TRBV28 to TRBJ2-1, with 14 bases identical to TRBD2. With 0 bases clipped from V and 2 bases from J, the junction kept 15 bases outside the gene matches. CDR3 size: 22 residues. Germline loops: CDR1 MDHEN, CDR2 SYDVKM. For the CDR3, the DNA is TGTGCCAGCAGTTTATGGGGGGGGCGACTAGCGGGAGGGCCGGTGACCTACAATGAGCAGTTCTTC. Amino acid sequence: CASSLWGGRLAGGPVTYNEQFF.

The rearrangement links TRBV7-8 to TRBJ1-4; 8 nucleotides line up with TRBD1. The CDR3 covers 16 residues. After removal of 2 bases from V and 4 bases from J, the junction contained 6 bases not matched to a gene. In germline, CDR1 is SGHVS, CDR2 FQNEAQ. This CDR3 reads CASSLRRTGRNEKLFF. Here the CDR3 DNA reads TGTGCCAGCAGCTTAAGGCGGACAGGGCGTAATGAAAAACTGTTTTTT.

This sequence joins TRBV4-3 and TRBJ2-7; maybe TRBD1 (5 bases). Trimming removed 0 bases at V and 2 bases at J, with 14 bases between. The CDR3 runs 16 residues. Germline V gives CDR1 LGHNA, CDR2 YSLEER. CDR3 amino acids: CASSQDLTGLPYEQYF. The CDR3 region has the DNA TGCGCCAGCAGCCAAGATCTAACAGGTCTCCCCTACGAGCAGTACTTC.

The chain has TRBV30 and TRBJ2-1; 14 bases align to TRBD2. This CDR3 spans 16 amino acids. V dropped 5 bases and J dropped 5; count of bases not matched to a gene: 8. CDR1 GTSNPN and CDR2 SVGIG come from the germline V gene (reference sequence). CDR3 region: CAWQSGTSGSNNEQFF. The DNA for the CDR3 is TGTGCCTGGCAATCCGGGACTAGCGGGAGCAACAATGAGCAGTTCTTC.

This clone was counted once. The chain recombines TRBV19 with TRBJ2-3; D gene ambiguous. CDR1 and CDR2 (germline): LNHDA, SQIVND (reference sequence). The V gene lost 3 bases and the J gene lost 1 base, with 11 bases spanning the gap. The CDR3 sequence is 15 residues long. CDR3 nucleotide sequence: TGTGCCAGTAGTATGTTAAACAGTGGCACAGATACGCAGTATTTT. Translated, it gives CASSMLNSGTDTQYF.

The gene calls are TRBV4-3 and TRBJ1-1, with D possibly being TRBD1 (6 bases). The V gene lost 1 base and the J gene lost 5 bases, with 8 bases spanning the gap. The germline gives CDR1 LGHNA, CDR2 YSLEER. The CDR3 is made up of 13 amino acids. CDR3 residues: CASSQARGTEAFF. CDR3 nucleotide sequence: TGCGCCAGCAGCCAAGCGAGGGGGACTGAAGCTTTCTTT.

This chain uses TRBV27 with TRBJ2-3; a weak D match, TRBD1 (6 bases). Germline values: CDR1 MNHEY, CDR2 SMNVEV (reference sequence). Deletions cut 4 bases from V and 0 bases from J, with 11 bases between. CDR3 length: 15 residues. The CDR3 sequence is CASSSGQTSTDTQYF. The CDR3 region has the DNA TGTGCCAGCAGTTCAGGACAGACTAGCACAGATACGCAGTATTTT.

This clone is a singleton in its sample. The chain recombines TRBV6-6 with TRBJ2-7; 7 bases agree with TRBD2. Germline lookup yields CDR1 MNHNY and CDR2 SVGAGI (reference sequence). The junction had 8 bases not matched to a gene; V was cut back by 7 bases and J by 2 bases. The CDR3 runs to 14 residues. The CDR3 nucleotides are TGTGCCAGCAAGAGACTAGCAGAAGCCTACGAGCAGTACTTC. Protein sequence: CASKRLAEAYEQYF.

J is TRBJ1-1 and V is TRBV7-8; D ambiguous. V shed 0 bases and J shed 5 bases, with 10 bases lying between them. The CDR3 is 14 residues long. CDR1 and CDR2 (germline): SGHVS, FQNEAQ. CDR3 nucleotide sequence: TGTGCCAGCAGCTTAGCACTGAGGGAAACTGAAGCTTTCTTT. Translation: CASSLALRETEAFF. The whole variable domain, remainder taken from reference TRBV7-8 and TRBJ1-1, is GAGVSQSPRYKVAKRGQDVALRCDPISGHVSLFWYQQALGQGPEFLTYFQNEAQLDKSGLPSDRFFAERPEGSVSTLKIQRTQQEDSAVYLCASSLALRETEAFFGQGTRLTVV.

V usage is TRBV19 and J usage is TRBJ1-5; tentatively, D is TRBD1 (5 bases). Trimming left V 3 bases short and J 3 bases short, with 18 bases between. The CDR3 extends over 17 amino acids. Germline V gene lookup returns CDR1 LNHDA and CDR2 SQIVND (reference sequence). This chain's CDR3 is CASSIPAGLGDNQPQHF. CDR3 sequence (DNA): TGTGCCAGTAGTATTCCCGCCGGGTTAGGGGACAATCAGCCCCAGCATTTT. The variable domain in full, completed from reference TRBV19 and TRBJ1-5, reads DGGITQSPKYLFRKEGQNVTLSCEQNLNHDAMYWYRQDPGQGLRLIYYSQIVNDFQKGDIAEGYSVSREKKESFPLTVTSAQKNPTAFYLCASSIPAGLGDNQPQHFGDGTRLSIL.